The T cell receptor (beta chain) under discussion was sequenced for a study of T cells in Graves' hyperthyroidism and ophthalmopathy. Study conclusions and caveats: Ophthalmopathy was model-predicted a median around 6.1 months pre-onset.

Over 18 months, lack of ophthalmopathy progression marked Graves' hyperthyroidism as stable. PBMCs were sourced from roughly 9.7 ml fresh peripheral blood. Trimming removed 4 bases from V and 7 bases from J; junction bases left unmatched: 7. From germline, CDR1 is MNHEY and CDR2 SVGEGT. The CDR3 spans 15 residues. Remarks on this clonotype: Its cognate antigen is unknown.

TCR beta CDR3 regions were amplified from RNA. When the TCR CDR3 underwent first-round RT-PCR, the HTBI primer set was used. Via MiXCR, TCRdb re-called the multiplex PCR reads, giving one row per CDR3 protein. The table lists fewer than 400,000 distinct CDR3 sequences, around a quarter of them singletons. The sequenced sample was blood. The sequence was collected from a man aged 45-60 years with Graves' hyperthyroidism. This rearrangement joins TRBV6-2 or TRBV6-3 to TRBJ2-1; 10 nucleotides line up with TRBD1. The CDR3 sequence is CASSFTGTGVNEQFF. The CDR3, as DNA: TGTGCCAGCAGTTTCACCGGGACAGGGGTGAATGAGCAGTTCTTC.